Listed below are T cell receptor beta chains from one sample, sequenced in a study of blood T cell repertoires in COVID-19. The repertoire was sequenced with immunoSEQ multiplex PCR; TCRdb's copy has only in-frame clones and lacks some. The profile shows roughly 110,000 clones, roughly 88% of them singletons. Sequencing used peripheral blood. The receptor source for this set is a man between 50 and 59 years old with active or convalescent COVID-19. Both conserved end residues are part of each CDR3. The order of the fields is clone size, J gene, D gene, V gene, CDR3 length, CDR3 protein, CDR3 DNA. D genes are given only for firm matches. The size entry is marked missing in some rows and otherwise reads once, few, many or a size class.

. TRBJ1-5 TRBD1 TRBV28 15 CASSLTGDSNQPQHF TGTGCCAGCAGTTTGACAGGGGATAGCAATCAGCCCCAGCATTTT
. TRBJ1-1 . TRBV29-1 11 CSVEVVFEAFF TGCAGCGTTGAAGTCGTGTTTGAAGCTTTCTTT
once TRBJ1-1 TRBD1 TRBV19 16 CASSPQGADGRTEAFF TGTGCCAGTAGTCCACAGGGGGCGGATGGCCGCACTGAAGCTTTCTTT
. TRBJ2-2 . TRBV10-1 13 CASSASGSGELFF TGCGCCAGCAGTGCCTCGGGGTCCGGGGAGCTGTTTTTT
. TRBJ1-4 . TRBV21-1 16 CASSKAREGLNEKLFF TGTGCCAGCAGCAAAGCGCGGGAAGGACTGAATGAAAAACTGTTTTTT
. TRBJ2-2 . TRBV10-1 15 CASSESTGYGGELFF TGCGCCAGCAGTGAATCCACGGGGTACGGAGGGGAGCTGTTTTTT
once TRBJ2-3 TRBD1 TRBV5-4 15 CASSRDRGFTDTQYF TGTGCCAGCAGCCGGGACAGGGGATTCACAGATACGCAGTATTTT
. TRBJ2-7 . TRBV4-1 14 CASSQGGHGYEQYF TGCGCCAGCAGCCAAGGTGGTCACGGCTACGAGCAGTACTTC
. TRBJ2-6 . TRBV6-1 18 CASSDRLKLNSGANVLTF TGTGCCAGCAGTGATAGACTAAAACTAAACTCTGGGGCCAACGTCCTGACTTTC
. TRBJ1-1 TRBD1 TRBV15 16 CATSRDRGRGDTEAFF TGTGCCACCAGCAGGGACAGGGGGCGCGGGGACACTGAAGCTTTCTTT
. TRBJ2-7 . TRBV28 13 CASSRGVSYEQYF TGTGCCAGCAGTCGGGGAGTTTCCTACGAGCAGTACTTC
. TRBJ2-2 . TRBV5-1 15 CASSTSGGDTGELFF TGCGCCAGCAGCACCAGCGGAGGGGACACCGGGGAGCTGTTTTTT
. TRBJ2-7 TRBD2 TRBV3-1/TRBV3-2 15 CASSGTSGSSYEQYF TGTGCCAGCAGTGGAACTAGCGGGAGCTCCTACGAGCAGTACTTC
. TRBJ2-5 . TRBV5-1 15 CASSLDGRREETQYF TGCGCCAGCAGCTTGGATGGCCGGCGGGAAGAGACCCAGTACTTC
. TRBJ1-2 . TRBV6-1 11 CASSETGGYTF TGTGCCAGCAGTGAAACCGGGGGCTACACCTTC